This entry concerns a single TCR beta chain. Its matching antigen is unknown. Data came from immunoSEQ multiplex PCR; TCRdb stores just in-frame clones and leaves some out. The table lists around 13,000 clones, around three quarters of them singletons. V lost 6 bases to trimming and J lost 5 bases; unmatched junction nucleotides: 3. Germline V gene data show CDR1 as LNHDA and CDR2 as SQIVND (reference sequence). The CDR3 consists of 12 residues. The record originates from a study of CD4+ T cells in melanoma. Study observations and caveats: Diverse differentiation states were reported for melanoma neoantigen-specific CD4+ T cells. A reported correlation linked neoantigen-specific CD4+ T cells to CD8+, macrophage and B cell function.

V usage is TRBV19 and J usage is TRBJ2-5; 7 nucleotides line up with TRBD1. The sequenced sample consisted of cells from a culture (not recorded whether cultured in vitro). The sequence came from a human donor with melanoma. The CDR3 nucleotides are TGTGCCAGTAGCTCGACAGGGGAGACCCAGTACTTC. Its protein product is CASSSTGETQYF.